This T cell receptor beta chain is from a study of graft-versus-host responses after intestinal transplantation. At the level of the study: Multivisceral, liver-intestinal, or isolated intestinal transplants were given to recipients. Every recipient had anti-thymocyte globulin induction and 2 to 3 years of tacrolimus plus steroids. Broader study findings: The study associated peak circulating GvH clone levels with early post-transplant HvG declines. The authors found GvH clones in recipient marrow, some appearing first in ileum or blood.

Produced via immunoSEQ multiplex PCR; TCRdb's table is partial and in-frame only. The table has some 8,700 clones, roughly 93% seen once; the top ten hold around 1.9%. As for this clone: Its antigen is as yet unknown.

V was cut by 2 bases and J by 2 bases, with 15 bases left in between. Germline V gene lookup returns CDR1 SEHNR and CDR2 FQNEAQ (reference sequence). The CDR3 runs 17 residues. The source material was PBMCs, sampled 11 days after intestinal transplantation. V usage is TRBV7-9 and J usage is TRBJ2-2; D gene uncertain. The receptor was isolated from a human patient who received an intestinal transplant, so some T cells may come from the graft donor. The CDR3 loop reads CASSLIGDTFNTGELFF. CDR3 in DNA: TGTGCCAGCAGCTTAATTGGAGATACTTTTAACACCGGGGAGCTGTTTTTT.